This paragraph covers one TCR beta chain sequence. The entry originates in a study of technical replicates of blood from several donors. The table came from immunoSEQ multiplex PCR; TCRdb's copy has only in-frame clones and leaves some out. The table has around 79,000 clones, 91% seen once. Germline trimming cut 0 bases from V and 1 base from J; bases unmatched to any gene: 16. The CDR3 is 19 amino acids. Germline V gene data show CDR1 as SGHRS and CDR2 as YFSETQ. The chain couples TRBV5-1 to TRBJ2-7, with 7 bases fitting TRBD2. The sequenced sample consisted of T cells isolated from PBMCs. This clonotype was obtained from a human donor in good health. CDR3 sequence reads: CASSLVGVGGEGRSYEQYF. CDR3 coding DNA: TGCGCCAGCAGCTTGGTAGGAGTTGGTGGGGAGGGACGGTCCTACGAGCAGTACTTC.